The next 24 T cell receptor beta chains were all read from a single sample in a study of T cell responses to AZD1222 COVID-19 vaccine. Using immunoSEQ multiplex PCR, the repertoire was profiled, and TCRdb retains in-frame clones only, with some absent. In the table there are 130,000 or so clones, just over 90% of which are singletons. Source: peripheral blood, taken on day 0 of AZD1222 vaccination. The receptors originated from an adult in good health.

V and J are TRBV27 and TRBJ1-5; D uncertain. The CDR3 runs 14 residues. Deletions cut 3 bases from V and 6 bases from J, with 12 bases between. CDR1 and CDR2 (germline): MNHEY, SMNVEV (reference sequence). The CDR3 protein is CASSFGRVTQPQHF. CDR3 DNA: TGTGCCAGCAGTTTTGGACGGGTCACTCAGCCCCAGCATTTT.

This clone was counted only a few times. The chain recombines TRBV5-8 with TRBJ2-1; D remains ambiguous. V was clipped by 4 bases and J by 5 bases, with 4 bases between them. Germline CDR1 is SGHTS and CDR2 is YDEGEE. The CDR3 runs 11 residues. CDR3 in DNA: TGTGCCAGCAGCCCGCACAATGAGCAGTTCTTC. Protein: CASSPHNEQFF.

The chain couples TRBV30 to TRBJ1-1; D remains unclear. This CDR3 contains 17 residues. Germline loops: CDR1 GTSNPN, CDR2 SVGIG (reference sequence). The germline V and J ends were trimmed by 1 base and 1 base, with 19 bases remaining between them. The CDR3 coding sequence is TGTGCCTGGAGTGAGGACCCTCCCGGTGCGGAGAACACTGAAGCTTTCTTT. Translation: CAWSEDPPGAENTEAFF.

In its sample, this clone was seen once. This sequence joins TRBV11-2 and TRBJ1-1; no clear D gene. The CDR3 is 12 residues long. Between the trimmed V and J ends, which lost 5 bases and 3 bases, there was a span of 7 bases. The germline V gene has CDR1 SGHAT and CDR2 FQNNGV. This CDR3 reads CASSPYDTEAFF. The CDR3 DNA sequence: TGTGCCAGCAGCCCTTATGACACTGAAGCTTTCTTT.

This sequence joins TRBV19 and TRBJ1-2, with D perhaps TRBD1 (5 bases). The length of the CDR3 is 13 residues. The germline V gene encodes CDR1 LNHDA and CDR2 SQIVND (reference sequence). V lost 5 bases, J lost 7 bases, and 14 bases lay in between. CDR3 nucleotides: TGTGCCAGTAGTCCGGACATCGGGTTTGGCTACACCTTC. Translation gives CASSPDIGFGYTF.

The rearrangement links TRBV7-9 to TRBJ2-5, with D unclear. V was pared by 5 bases and J by 6 bases, with 10 bases between. Germline CDR1 and CDR2: SEHNR and FQNEAQ (reference sequence). The CDR3 extends over 12 amino acids. CDR3 nucleotide sequence: TGTGCCAGCAGCCAGAGCCCCAAGACCCAGTACTTC. This sequence encodes CASSQSPKTQYF.

This clone was seen just once. This chain joins TRBV29-1 and TRBJ2-1, with no clear D. The germline V gene has CDR1 SQVTM and CDR2 ANQGSEA. The CDR3 has 12 residues. The germline V and J ends were trimmed by 8 bases and 0 bases, with 8 bases remaining between them. Here the CDR3 DNA reads TGCAGCTCCTCCAGCTCCTACAATGAGCAGTTCTTC. As protein: CSSSSSYNEQFF.

CDR3 coding DNA: TGTGCCAGTAGAAACATGAGTTGGGGCTATGGCTACACCTTC. It yields the protein CASRNMSWGYGYTF. The chain combines TRBV19 with TRBJ1-2, with D unclear. The germline V and J ends were trimmed by 6 bases and 4 bases, with 15 bases remaining between them. Looked up from germline, CDR1 is LNHDA and CDR2 is SQIVND (reference sequence). CDR3 length equals 14 residues.

This chain uses TRBV5-6 with TRBJ1-3; D remains ambiguous. Germline V gives CDR1 SGHDT, CDR2 YYEEEE. Trimming cost V 1 base and J 0 bases, with 5 bases left between them. This CDR3 is 14 amino acids long. CDR3 nucleotide sequence: TGTGCCAGCAGCTTGATGCTCTCTGGAAACACCATATATTTT. This sequence encodes CASSLMLSGNTIYF.

This clone came up once. The rearrangement joins TRBV19 to TRBJ2-1; D is undetermined. Germline values: CDR1 LNHDA, CDR2 SQIVND (reference sequence). This CDR3 contains 13 residues. The V gene lost 2 bases and the J gene lost 3 bases, with 5 bases spanning the gap. CDR3 DNA: TGTGCCAGTAGTATACCAATCTACAATGAGCAGTTCTTC. This encodes CASSIPIYNEQFF. The whole variable domain, remainder taken from reference TRBV19 and TRBJ2-1, is DGGITQSPKYLFRKEGQNVTLSCEQNLNHDAMYWYRQDPGQGLRLIYYSQIVNDFQKGDIAEGYSVSREKKESFPLTVTSAQKNPTAFYLCASSIPIYNEQFFGPGTRLTVL.

The V gene is TRBV7-2, the J gene TRBJ2-4; D is uncertain. The V end lost 1 base, the J end lost 0 bases, and 7 bases lay between the germline ends. CDR1 and CDR2 from the germline V gene are SGHTA and FQGNSA. The CDR3 has 15 residues. The CDR3 reads CASSLEGRAKNIQYF. CDR3 DNA sequence: TGTGCCAGCAGCTTAGAGGGTAGAGCCAAAAACATTCAGTACTTC. The variable domain in full, with the rest retrieved from reference TRBV7-2 and TRBJ2-4, is GAGVSQSPSNKVTEKGKDVELRCDPISGHTALYWYRQSLGQGLEFLIYFQGNSAPDKSGLPSDRFSAERTGGSVSTLTIQRTQQEDSAVYLCASSLEGRAKNIQYFGAGTRLSVL.

The rearrangement uses TRBV11-2 and TRBJ1-1; the match to TRBD1 covers 7 bases. Germline V gives CDR1 SGHAT, CDR2 FQNNGV. CDR3 length: 15 residues. V lost 5 bases to trimming and J lost 1 base; unmatched junction nucleotides: 7. The CDR3 DNA reads TGTGCCAGCAGCCCTTGGACAGGATCGAACACTGAAGCTTTCTTT. Its protein is CASSPWTGSNTEAFF.

This clone was picked up one time. This chain joins TRBV3-1 (or the pseudogene TRBV3-2) and TRBJ1-5, with D possibly being TRBD1 (6 bases). V was pared by 5 bases and J by 3 bases, with 14 bases between. The germline CDR1 and CDR2 sequences are LGHDT and YNNKEL (reference sequence). This CDR3 region has 15 residues. The CDR3 DNA is TGTGCCAGCAGCAGCGCAGGGGTGGCCAATCAGCCCCAGCATTTT. It is translated as CASSSAGVANQPQHF.

J is TRBJ1-2 and V is TRBV28; D is perhaps TRBD1 (6 bases). V lost 6 bases, J lost 7 bases, and 21 bases lay in between. Germline CDR1 and CDR2: MDHEN and SYDVKM. The CDR3 spans 15 residues. CDR3 bases: TGTGCCAGCAGCCGAAAAGGGGGTAGAACGGGTGGCTACACCTTC. This translates into CASSRKGGRTGGYTF.

The V call is TRBV7-6, the J call TRBJ1-6, with TRBD1 as a possible D gene (5 bases). V was shortened by 5 bases and J by 6 bases, with 17 bases between the two germline ends. The CDR3 is 16 amino acids. Germline loops: CDR1 SGHVS, CDR2 FNYEAQ. The CDR3 DNA reads TGTGCCAGCAGCGGAGGGAGGGACGGAGGTAATTCACCCCTCCACTTT. Translating gives CASSGGRDGGNSPLHF. Full variable domain (outside the CDR3, taken from reference TRBV7-6 and TRBJ1-6): GAGVSQSPRYKVTKRGQDVALRCDPISGHVSLYWYRQALGQGPEFLTYFNYEAQQDKSGLPNDRFSAERPEGSISTLTIQRTEQRDSAMYRCASSGGRDGGNSPLHFGNGTRLTVT.

This sequence joins TRBV5-1 and TRBJ1-1; 10 bases match TRBD1. The V gene end was trimmed by 0 bases and the J gene end by 5 bases; junction bases not matched to a gene: 10. The CDR3 has 17 amino acids. Germline CDR1 reads SGHRS; CDR2 reads YFSETQ. Written as DNA, the CDR3 is TGCGCCAGCAGCTTGGCCCCCCCGGGACAGGGGAAGACTGAAGCTTTCTTT. Protein sequence: CASSLAPPGQGKTEAFF.

The rearrangement joins TRBV14 to TRBJ1-1, with TRBD1 as a possible D gene (6 bases). The germline CDR1 and CDR2 sequences are SGHDN and FVKESK. V dropped 0 bases and J dropped 6 bases, with 11 bases sitting between them. The CDR3 loop spans 14 amino acids. CDR3 DNA sequence: TGTGCCAGCAGCCAAGAATGGGGGGCTCCTGAAGCTTTCTTT. Protein product: CASSQEWGAPEAFF.

The chain carries TRBV3-1 (or the pseudogene TRBV3-2) and TRBJ2-7; D may be TRBD1 or TRBD2 (6 bases each). This CDR3 comprises 15 residues. CDR1 is LGHDT and CDR2 is YNNKEL in the germline V gene (reference sequence). Between the trimmed V and J ends, which lost 0 bases and 6 bases, there was a span of 15 bases. The CDR3 DNA is TGTGCCAGCAGCCAAGATCCTGTTAAGGGGGGCGAGCAGTACTTC. As protein: CASSQDPVKGGEQYF.

This chain uses TRBV7-2 with TRBJ1-1; no firm D call. The CDR3 runs to 11 residues. CDR1 is SGHTA, CDR2 FQGNSA, per germline. The V and J ends lost 2 bases and 9 bases respectively, with 7 bases between them. CDR3 coding DNA: TGTGCCAGCAGCTTAAACAACCAAGCTTTCTTT. Translated: CASSLNNQAFF.

V and J are TRBV27 and TRBJ1-5; D unresolved. The CDR3 runs 12 residues. Trimming took 5 bases from V and 3 from J, leaving 5 bases between them. The germline V gene has CDR1 MNHEY and CDR2 SMNVEV (reference sequence). The CDR3 reads CASSPSNQPQHF. DNA of the CDR3: TGTGCCAGCAGTCCCTCCAATCAGCCCCAGCATTTT.

Here the CDR3 reads CASSPQLARELFF. The CDR3 bases are TGTGCCAGCAGCCCCCAACTAGCGCGGGAGCTGTTTTTT. V gene TRBV9 combines with J gene TRBJ2-2; TRBD2 matches at 7 bases. Germline loops: CDR1 SGDLS, CDR2 YYNGEE. The CDR3 spans 13 residues. V dropped 4 bases and J dropped 9; count of bases not matched to a gene: 6.

The V call is TRBV18, the J call TRBJ2-7, with 11 positions matching TRBD2. J lost 7 bases, V lost 2 bases, and 10 bases had no gene match. Germline V gives CDR1 KGHSH, CDR2 LQKENI. This CDR3 spans 16 amino acids. In nucleotides, the CDR3 is TGTGCCAGCTCACCAAATACACTAGCGGGGGTTAGTGAGCAGTACTTC. Translation gives CASSPNTLAGVSEQYF.

Only one count was recorded for this clone. The chain is built from TRBV20-1 and TRBJ2-3; TRBD2 aligns across 10 bases. The CDR3 has 15 amino acids. V gave up 3 bases and J gave up 5 bases; unmatched junction bases: 8. CDR1 is DFQATT and CDR2 is SNEGSKA in the germline V gene (reference sequence). CDR3 coding DNA: TGCAGTGCTAGTAAAGCGGGGGGGCGCGTAGATACGCAGTATTTT. It translates to CSASKAGGRVDTQYF.

The chain uses TRBV7-8 and TRBJ1-5; 11 bases match TRBD1. Losses at the gene ends were 5 bases for V and 3 bases for J; bases not matched to a gene: 6. CDR3 length: 16 residues. Germline V CDR1 and CDR2: SGHVS, FQNEAQ. CDR3 nucleotides: TGTGCCAGCAGCCCCCGGGACAGGGGGATCAATCAGCCCCAGCATTTT. Amino acids: CASSPRDRGINQPQHF.